This TCR beta chain was retrieved from a study of CD8 T cell repertoires and HIV-1 epitope variants. Looking at the study overall: T cells were stimulated with Twenty-five Gag and Nef peptides separately. Epitopes were three Gag families plus Nef HW9 and YT9. Cultures ran around nine days, with IL-2, IL-7 and IL-15 added on days 3 and 7.

The data were produced by immunoSEQ multiplex PCR, yet TCRdb's version contains in-frame clones alone and is incomplete. The sample has under 5,500 clones, around 66% seen once. In the case of this clone: Its specificity is unknown.

The study, taken as a whole, reports: Beta chains alone show antigen proliferation, not cytokine profile or function.

From germline, CDR1 is MNHNS and CDR2 SASEGT. J was trimmed by 2 bases and V by 5 bases; bases with no gene match: 9. The CDR3 extends over 15 amino acids. This sequence joins TRBV6-1 and TRBJ2-7, with 7 bases matching TRBD1. What was sequenced was cultured CD8+ T cells derived from PBMCs. The origin of this receptor is a male donor with HIV. The CDR3 spells CASSPTGTATYEQYF. The CDR3 nucleotides are TGTGCCAGCAGTCCTACCGGGACAGCTACCTACGAGCAGTACTTC.